This TCR beta chain was identified during a study of response to subunit inactivated influenza vaccine. Broader study findings: The authors proposed limited new T cell recruitment per seasonal influenza vaccination.

This clonotype has only a few counts. The antigen is not known. This CDR3 is built from 16 residues. Germline V gene lookup returns CDR1 LNHNV and CDR2 YYDKDF (reference sequence). The V and J ends lost 0 bases and 1 base respectively, with 11 bases between them. TCRdb reprocessed the RT-PCR reads via MiXCR and lists one record per CDR3 protein. The sample lists approximately 730,000 distinct CDR3 sequences; approximately 15% were seen once. This TCR was sampled from a man aged 50 or older who received an inactivated influenza vaccine. The chain joins TRBV15 to TRBJ2-3; D is perhaps TRBD2 (5 bases). The sample in question was PBMCs from blood, obtained less than 15 days before vaccination. The CDR3 nucleotides are TGTGCCACCAGCAGAGATCGAATCGGGGGCACAGATACGCAGTATTTT. Amino acid sequence: CATSRDRIGGTDTQYF.